This T cell receptor beta chain was captured by sequencing in a study of yellow fever vaccine responses in identical twins. As concerns this clonotype: Antigen specificity is unknown.

General study points: Reportedly, the T cell response mounted by twins to vaccine seemed partly convergent, partly personalized.

Germline V lookup: CDR1 SGHVS, CDR2 FQNEAQ. V was shortened by 0 bases and J by 2 bases, with 4 bases between the two germline ends. The CDR3 totals 13 residues. TCRdb redid the calling of the RT-PCR reads with MiXCR, one entry per CDR3 protein. The sample lists roughly 2,700 distinct CDR3 sequences; roughly nine tenths were seen once. The specimen comprised T cells from blood (PBMCs), unsorted or a sorted subset (not recorded which), sampled before or after yellow fever vaccination (not recorded which). The clonotype comes from a female donor who received the yellow fever vaccine. This rearrangement joins TRBV7-8 to TRBJ1-2; no definite D call. The CDR3: CASSLAGNYGYTF. DNA for the CDR3: TGTGCCAGCAGCTTAGCAGGGAACTATGGCTACACCTTC.